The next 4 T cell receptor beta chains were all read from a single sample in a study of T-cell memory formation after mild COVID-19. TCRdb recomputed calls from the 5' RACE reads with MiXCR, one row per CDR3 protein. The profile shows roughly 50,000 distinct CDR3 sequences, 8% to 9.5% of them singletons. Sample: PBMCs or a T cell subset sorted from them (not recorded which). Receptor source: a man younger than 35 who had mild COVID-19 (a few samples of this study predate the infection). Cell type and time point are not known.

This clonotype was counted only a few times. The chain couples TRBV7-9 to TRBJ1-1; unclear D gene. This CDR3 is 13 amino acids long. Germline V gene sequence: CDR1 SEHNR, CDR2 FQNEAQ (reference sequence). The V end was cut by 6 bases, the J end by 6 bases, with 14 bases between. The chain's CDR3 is CASSSGSGSEAFF. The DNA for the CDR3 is TGTGCCAGCAGTTCGGGATCGGGATCTGAAGCTTTCTTT. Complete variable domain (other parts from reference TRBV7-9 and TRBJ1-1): DTGVSQNPRHKITKRGQNVTFRCDPISEHNRLYWYRQTLGQGPEFLTYFQNEAQLEKSRLLSDRFSAERPKGSFSTLEIQRTEQGDSAMYLCASSSGSGSEAFFGQGTRLTVV.

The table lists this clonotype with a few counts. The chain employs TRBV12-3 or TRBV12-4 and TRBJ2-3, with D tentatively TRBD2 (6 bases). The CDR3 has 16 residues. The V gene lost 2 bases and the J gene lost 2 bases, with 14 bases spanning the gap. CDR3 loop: CASSLNGGASTDTQYF. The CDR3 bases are TGTGCCAGCAGTTTAAACGGGGGAGCCTCCACAGATACGCAGTATTTT.

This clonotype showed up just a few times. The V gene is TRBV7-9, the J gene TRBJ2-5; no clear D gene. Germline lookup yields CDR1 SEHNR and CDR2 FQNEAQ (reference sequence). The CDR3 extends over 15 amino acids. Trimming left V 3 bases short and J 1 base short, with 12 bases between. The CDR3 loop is CASSFNHPVQETQYF. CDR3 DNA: TGTGCCAGCAGCTTTAATCACCCAGTCCAAGAGACCCAGTACTTC.

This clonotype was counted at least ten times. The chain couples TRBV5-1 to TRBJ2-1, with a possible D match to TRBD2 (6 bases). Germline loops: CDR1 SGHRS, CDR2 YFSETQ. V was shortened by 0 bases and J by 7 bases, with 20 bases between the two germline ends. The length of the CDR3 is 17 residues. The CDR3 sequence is CASSLAGGGIGRNEQFF. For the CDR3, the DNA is TGCGCCAGCAGCTTGGCCGGTGGCGGGATTGGCCGAAATGAGCAGTTCTTC.